The 26 T cell receptor beta chains presented below share a single source sample, sequenced in a study of beta chain features in type 1 diabetes (dated by TCRdb to the late 2010s). The study at large found these results: In all four CD4+ subsets, TCRB CDR3 length was moderately but significantly shorter in type 1 diabetes patients.

The library was produced with the immunoSEQ multiplex PCR assay. The High Capacity cDNA Reverse Transcription Kit was used to reverse transcribe all of the isolated RNA, meaning that expressed TCRB transcripts were what got sequenced. Drawn from immuneACCESS, this table holds only the in-frame rearrangements with V and J called that TCRdb kept. Clones are partly lost; checked studies trace under half to an unresolved V gene and leave the rest unexplained. The sample table shows some 190,000 clones, and 7.8% are seen once. The ten largest clones add up to about 0.95% of the sample. No antigen has been assigned to these receptors. Sequencing used central memory CD4+ T cells from blood. These receptors all stem from a woman between 40 and 55 years old with type 1 diabetes.

There are a few counts of this clone. The genes are TRBV4-1 and TRBJ2-3; D uncertain. Germline CDR1 is MGHRA and CDR2 is YSYEKL. V was trimmed by 0 bases and J by 5 bases, leaving 12 bases between them. The CDR3 has 15 residues. The CDR3 coding sequence is TGCGCCAGCAGCCAAGATCACCTGACGGGAGATACGCAGTATTTT. Translation: CASSQDHLTGDTQYF.

The V call is TRBV14, the J call TRBJ1-1, with D maybe TRBD1 (5 bases). Germline V CDR1 and CDR2: SGHDN, FVKESK. V was cut by 4 bases and J by 7 bases, with 19 bases left in between. This CDR3 is built from 15 residues. The CDR3 sequence is CASSPPRAAPFEAFF. CDR3 DNA: TGTGCCAGCAGCCCGCCCAGGGCAGCCCCCTTTGAAGCTTTCTTT.

The chain joins TRBV19 to TRBJ2-5; TRBD1 agrees at 9 bases. The V segment lost 2 bases and the J segment 2 bases; nucleotides outside the gene matches: 3. Germline CDR1 and CDR2: LNHDA and SQIVND (reference sequence). The CDR3 has 15 amino acids. Here the CDR3 reads CASSILGTGQETQYF. CDR3 nucleotides: TGTGCCAGTAGTATACTCGGGACAGGGCAAGAGACCCAGTACTTC.

This clone has a handful of counts. The chain couples TRBV5-4 to TRBJ2-5, with 12 bases lining up with TRBD1. After removal of 5 bases from V and 6 bases from J, the junction contained 11 bases not matched to a gene. The CDR3 runs 16 residues. In germline, CDR1 is SGHNT, CDR2 YYREEE (reference sequence). This CDR3 reads CASSSLGTGGAKTQYF. CDR3 DNA sequence: TGTGCCAGCAGTTCCCTAGGGACAGGGGGCGCGAAGACCCAGTACTTC.

The rearrangement uses TRBV5-1 and TRBJ2-2; D remains ambiguous. Between the trimmed V and J ends, which lost 6 bases and 5 bases, there was a span of 17 bases. CDR3 size: 15 residues. Germline assignment: CDR1 SGHRS and CDR2 YFSETQ. CDR3 DNA: TGCGCCAGCACCTCGGGTCTTCCCTTAACCGGGGAGCTGTTTTTT. This codes for CASTSGLPLTGELFF.

This clone was observed many times. The chain is built from TRBV29-1 and TRBJ2-5; D may be TRBD1 (6 bases). Trimming took off 6 bases at V and 0 bases at J, with 11 bases between the two ends. The CDR3 contains 13 residues. CDR1 is SQVTM and CDR2 is ANQGSEA in the germline V gene. The CDR3 bases are TGCAGCGTCAGGGGCGCTGACCAAGAGACCCAGTACTTC. Amino acid sequence: CSVRGADQETQYF.

The chain is built from TRBV5-1 and TRBJ2-5, with 7 nucleotides matching TRBD2. V was pared by 0 bases and J by 4 bases, with 9 bases of the junction left unmatched. The germline CDR1 and CDR2 sequences are SGHRS and YFSETQ. The CDR3 consists of 16 residues. The CDR3 region has the DNA TGCGCCAGCAGCTTGGTCGGGGCGGGAGAAACAGAGACCCAGTACTTC. Encoded protein: CASSLVGAGETETQYF.

This chain links TRBV29-1 with TRBJ1-2, with 9 bases lining up with TRBD1. Germline-derived CDR1 and CDR2 are SQVTM and ANQGSEA. V gave up 3 bases and J gave up 6 bases; unmatched junction bases: 14. The length of the CDR3 is 16 residues. The CDR3 DNA sequence: TGCAGCGTTGAGAGGTTTGGGGGACAGGGCAGGAATGGCTACACCTTC. It is translated as CSVERFGGQGRNGYTF.

This clone occurred a few times. The chain has TRBV7-9 and TRBJ1-5; D is perhaps TRBD1 (5 bases). The CDR3 contains 16 residues. The ends were cut back, 5 bases at V and 3 bases at J, with 17 bases in the middle. In germline, CDR1 is SEHNR, CDR2 FQNEAQ (reference sequence). Written as DNA, the CDR3 is TGTGCCAGCAGCAATTCCCTGTCAGGGTCCAATCAGCCCCAGCATTTT. Protein: CASSNSLSGSNQPQHF.

This clone showed up just a few times. The chain has TRBV7-2 and TRBJ1-5; D not resolved. Trimming stripped 3 bases from V and 0 bases from J, with 9 bases between. In germline, CDR1 is SGHTA, CDR2 FQGNSA. The CDR3 contains 15 residues. This CDR3 is CASSFWAGSNQPQHF. CDR3 DNA sequence: TGTGCCAGCAGCTTTTGGGCGGGTAGCAATCAGCCCCAGCATTTT.

This clone was found once. The chain couples TRBV2 to TRBJ2-6, with 11 nucleotides matching TRBD1. Germline values: CDR1 SNHLY, CDR2 FYNNEI. J was trimmed by 0 bases and V by 8 bases; bases with no gene match: 6. This CDR3 is 17 amino acids long. The CDR3 DNA sequence: TGTGCCAGCCTAACCGGGACAGGGGGCTCTGGGGCCAACGTCCTGACTTTC. Translation gives CASLTGTGGSGANVLTF.

V usage is TRBV5-1 and J usage is TRBJ2-4; TRBD2 is a possible D gene (6 bases). Trimming shortened V by 5 bases and J by 2 bases, and 11 bases separated the two germline ends. The germline V gene has CDR1 SGHRS and CDR2 YFSETQ. CDR3 length: 14 residues. The CDR3 coding sequence is TGCGCCAGCAGAGTGGGAGGCCCCAAAAACATTCAGTACTTC. Translation gives CASRVGGPKNIQYF.

As regards this clone: One end of the junction varies from germline; a read error may be responsible. The chain employs TRBV11-2 and TRBJ2-1, with TRBD1 matching 7 bases. The CDR3 is 14 amino acids. The germline CDR1 and CDR2 sequences are SGHAT and FQNNGV. The CDR3 DNA reads as TGTGCCAGCAGTTTGACGACAGGGAGTCCCCGTCCGGTCTTC. Encoded protein: CASSLTTGSPRPVF. The entire variable domain, with the rest obtained from reference TRBV11-2 and TRBJ2-1, is as follows: EAGVAQSPRYKIIEKRQSVAFWCNPISGHATLYWYQQILGQGPKLLIQFQNNGVVDDSQLPKDRFSAERLKGVDSTLKIQPAKLEDSAVYLCASSLTTGSPRPVFGPGTRLTVL.

The chain is built from TRBV20-1 and TRBJ1-1; tentative D call: TRBD1 (6 bases). Germline-derived CDR1 and CDR2 are DFQATT and SNEGSKA (reference sequence). V dropped 7 bases and J dropped 10 bases, with 16 bases sitting between them. This CDR3 spans 11 amino acids. The CDR3 coding sequence is TGCAGTGTTTTTACAGGGACCGGAGCTTTCTTT. Its translation: CSVFTGTGAFF.

This clone was detected only a few times. The chain employs TRBV14 and TRBJ1-5; the D is unclear. CDR1 is SGHDN and CDR2 is FVKESK in the germline V gene. This CDR3 has 13 residues. V gave up 2 bases and J gave up 4 bases, with 6 bases separating them. For the CDR3, the DNA is TGTGCCAGCAGCCAAACAATAAATCAGCCCCAGCATTTT. Its translation is CASSQTINQPQHF.

The rearrangement links TRBV30 to TRBJ2-5; tentatively, D is TRBD1 (6 bases). The germline V and J ends were trimmed by 8 bases and 9 bases, with 22 bases remaining between them. The CDR3 has 13 residues. Germline lookup yields CDR1 GTSNPN and CDR2 SVGIG (reference sequence). CDR3 sequence reads: CAARDTAVRAQYF. The CDR3 DNA is TGTGCCGCCCGGGACACCGCCGTAAGAGCCCAGTACTTC.

This clone was detected only a few times. The chain couples TRBV11-2 to TRBJ1-1; D remains unclear. Germline-derived CDR1 and CDR2 are SGHAT and FQNNGV. The CDR3 sequence is 13 residues long. Trimming stripped 5 bases from V and 5 bases from J, with 12 bases between. In nucleotides, the CDR3 is TGTGCCAGCAGCCACTCCGTCGGGACTGAAGCTTTCTTT. Translating it yields CASSHSVGTEAFF.

This clone was recorded a few times. The chain couples TRBV6-5 to TRBJ2-7; TRBD1 is a possible D gene (6 bases). The CDR3 is made up of 12 amino acids. Looked up from germline, CDR1 is MNHEY and CDR2 is SVGAGI. Trimming cost V 8 bases and J 5 bases, with 13 bases left between them. In nucleotides, the CDR3 is TGTGCCAGCGTCGGGACAAACAACGAGCAGTACTTC. It is translated as CASVGTNNEQYF.

V and J are TRBV9 and TRBJ2-7, with D maybe TRBD2 (6 bases). The germline V and J ends were trimmed by 0 bases and 2 bases, with 15 bases remaining between them. The germline CDR1 and CDR2 sequences are SGDLS and YYNGEE. The CDR3 is 16 amino acids. The chain's CDR3 is CASSVDAGTFPYEQYF. CDR3 DNA sequence: TGTGCCAGCAGCGTAGACGCCGGGACTTTTCCCTACGAGCAGTACTTC.

This clone showed up many times. The chain uses TRBV7-9 and TRBJ1-1, with 8 bases matching TRBD1. Trimming took 6 bases from V and 6 from J; bases not matched to a gene: 6. Germline V CDR1 and CDR2: SEHNR, FQNEAQ (reference sequence). The CDR3 sequence is 13 residues long. The CDR3 nucleotides read TGTGCCAGCAGTTGGACAGGGTCGTCTGAAGCTTTCTTT. This codes for CASSWTGSSEAFF.

J is TRBJ1-1 and V is TRBV27; tentative D call: TRBD1 (5 bases). In germline, CDR1 is MNHEY, CDR2 SMNVEV (reference sequence). CDR3 length equals 16 residues. V lost 2 bases and J 2 bases, leaving 15 bases between the germline ends. CDR3 in DNA: TGTGCCAGCAGTTTAGCCCGGGGGTACCTAAACACTGAAGCTTTCTTT. Its protein is CASSLARGYLNTEAFF.

This rearrangement joins TRBV6-5 to TRBJ1-6, with 7 bases that match TRBD1. Germline V gene lookup returns CDR1 MNHEY and CDR2 SVGAGI. The V segment lost 5 bases and the J segment 7 bases; nucleotides outside the gene matches: 8. The CDR3 covers 15 residues. Here the CDR3 DNA reads TGTGCCAGCAGTCAGGGGGGCCCGGGAAATTCACCCCTCCACTTT. Its protein product is CASSQGGPGNSPLHF.

The sample holds a few counts of this clone. The rearrangement links TRBV28 to TRBJ2-4; 7 bases agree with TRBD1. Per the germline V gene, CDR1 is MDHEN and CDR2 is SYDVKM. V lost 4 bases and J lost 7; bases outside the gene matches: 4. CDR3 length equals 13 residues. The CDR3 here is CASSWGQMNIQYF. DNA for the CDR3: TGTGCCAGCAGTTGGGGACAGATGAACATTCAGTACTTC.

J is TRBJ2-2 and V is TRBV28; 8 bases are a match to TRBD2. Losses at the gene ends were 7 bases for V and 7 bases for J; bases not matched to a gene: 11. Looked up from germline, CDR1 is MDHEN and CDR2 is SYDVKM. The CDR3 is 15 amino acids. The CDR3 protein is CASTEWRGEGGELFF. Written as DNA, the CDR3 is TGTGCCAGCACCGAATGGCGGGGGGAGGGCGGGGAGCTGTTTTTT.

This clone has only a few counts. The V and J genes are TRBV5-1 and TRBJ2-7; D perhaps matches TRBD1 (7 bases). Germline V lookup: CDR1 SGHRS, CDR2 YFSETQ. The CDR3 spans 15 residues. Trimming shortened V by 0 bases and J by 3 bases, and 13 bases separated the two germline ends. The CDR3 region is CASSLETGRRYEQYF. CDR3 bases: TGCGCCAGCAGCTTGGAGACAGGGAGGCGCTACGAGCAGTACTTC.

This clone has just a few counts. This chain uses TRBV27 with TRBJ1-5; 7 nucleotides match TRBD1. J was trimmed by 5 bases and V by 3 bases; bases with no gene match: 4. Germline V gene sequence: CDR1 MNHEY, CDR2 SMNVEV (reference sequence). The CDR3 runs to 14 residues. The CDR3 sequence: CASSFTGAYQPQHF. The CDR3 DNA sequence: TGTGCCAGCAGTTTCACAGGGGCTTATCAGCCCCAGCATTTT.